These T cell receptor beta chains were read from a single sample in a study of shared clonotypes between healthy human individuals. Sequencing used immunoSEQ multiplex PCR; TCRdb keeps in-frame clones, though not all of them. The table shows 190,000 or so clones, with around 63% occurring only once. The sequencing input was memory CD4+ T cells sorted from blood. These receptors all stem from a man aged 30-40 years in good health. CDR3s include the opening cysteine and the closing phenylalanine or tryptophan. A D gene is named only where the DNA matches it firmly. Only part of the rows carry a size: once, few, many, or a class if the clone is expanded.

d_gene: TRBD1; j_gene: TRBJ1-3; abundance: NA; v_gene: TRBV6-6; CDR3aa: CASGPGQGAGNTIYF; CDR3nt: TGTGCCAGCGGCCCGGGACAGGGGGCTGGAAACACCATATATTTT
d_gene: TRBD2; j_gene: TRBJ2-3; abundance: NA; v_gene: TRBV2; CDR3aa: CASTGLAGYADTQYF; CDR3nt: TGTGCCAGCACCGGACTAGCGGGATACGCAGATACGCAGTATTTT
d_gene: TRBD2; j_gene: TRBJ2-1; abundance: NA; v_gene: TRBV7-8; CDR3aa: CASSLMAGVFYNEQFF; CDR3nt: TGTGCCAGCAGCTTAATGGCGGGAGTCTTCTACAATGAGCAGTTCTTC
d_gene: NA; j_gene: TRBJ2-7; abundance: few; v_gene: TRBV5-4; CDR3aa: CASSLGTRGYEQYF; CDR3nt: TGTGCCAGCAGCTTGGGGACAAGGGGCTACGAGCAGTACTTC
d_gene: TRBD2; j_gene: TRBJ2-1; abundance: NA; v_gene: TRBV29-1; CDR3aa: CSVVPLAGSSNEQFF; CDR3nt: TGCAGCGTCGTGCCTCTAGCGGGATCGTCAAATGAGCAGTTCTTC
d_gene: NA; j_gene: TRBJ2-5; abundance: NA; v_gene: TRBV5-1; CDR3aa: CASSPMRQPLETQYF; CDR3nt: TGCGCCAGCAGCCCCATGAGACAGCCTTTGGAGACCCAGTACTTC
d_gene: TRBD1; j_gene: TRBJ2-1; abundance: few; v_gene: TRBV28; CDR3aa: CASSMERGLSYNEQFF; CDR3nt: TGTGCCAGCAGTATGGAAAGGGGGCTTAGTTACAATGAGCAGTTCTTC
d_gene: TRBD2; j_gene: TRBJ2-7; abundance: NA; v_gene: TRBV27; CDR3aa: CASRNSGTSVYEQYF; CDR3nt: TGTGCCAGCAGAAACTCCGGGACTAGTGTCTACGAGCAGTACTTC
d_gene: NA; j_gene: TRBJ2-1; abundance: NA; v_gene: TRBV5-6; CDR3aa: CASSLRGSYNEQFF; CDR3nt: TGTGCCAGCAGCTTAAGGGGATCCTACAATGAGCAGTTCTTC
d_gene: NA; j_gene: TRBJ1-3; abundance: NA; v_gene: TRBV11-2; CDR3aa: CASRVSGHTGNTIYF; CDR3nt: TGTGCCAGCAGGGTCTCGGGACATACTGGAAACACCATATATTTT
d_gene: NA; j_gene: TRBJ2-2; abundance: NA; v_gene: TRBV7-3; CDR3aa: CASSLGGTNTGELFF; CDR3nt: TGTGCCAGCAGCTTGGGGGGAACGAACACCGGGGAGCTGTTTTTT
d_gene: TRBD1; j_gene: TRBJ2-7; abundance: NA; v_gene: TRBV6-5; CDR3aa: CASSDPGTGRYEQYF; CDR3nt: TGTGCCAGCAGCGATCCCGGGACAGGACGTTACGAGCAGTACTTC
d_gene: NA; j_gene: TRBJ1-1; abundance: NA; v_gene: TRBV21-1; CDR3aa: CASSPGQGLGNTEAFF; CDR3nt: TGTGCCAGCAGCCCGGGACAGGGATTGGGGAACACTGAAGCTTTCTTT
d_gene: TRBD2; j_gene: TRBJ2-1; abundance: many; v_gene: TRBV5-1; CDR3aa: CASSWAGLAGVAYNEQFF; CDR3nt: TGCGCCAGCAGCTGGGCGGGACTAGCGGGAGTCGCGTACAATGAGCAGTTCTTC
d_gene: NA; j_gene: TRBJ2-3; abundance: NA; v_gene: TRBV7-8; CDR3aa: CASSLSPGQNTQYF; CDR3nt: TGTGCCAGCAGCTTATCGCCAGGGCAGAATACGCAGTATTTT
d_gene: TRBD2; j_gene: TRBJ2-1; abundance: NA; v_gene: TRBV2; CDR3aa: CASRTTGTSGYNEQFF; CDR3nt: TGTGCCAGCAGGACGACAGGGACTAGCGGTTACAATGAGCAGTTCTTC
d_gene: TRBD1; j_gene: TRBJ2-7; abundance: NA; v_gene: TRBV5-4; CDR3aa: CASSPGTGVYEQYF; CDR3nt: TGTGCCAGCAGCCCCGGGACAGGGGTATACGAGCAGTACTTC
d_gene: NA; j_gene: TRBJ2-1; abundance: few; v_gene: TRBV27; CDR3aa: CASSIGTSRGYNEQFF; CDR3nt: TGTGCCAGCAGTATAGGGACCTCCAGGGGATACAATGAGCAGTTCTTC
d_gene: NA; j_gene: TRBJ1-2; abundance: many; v_gene: TRBV10-3; CDR3aa: CAISLYTFEEGYTF; CDR3nt: TGTGCCATCAGTCTTTACACCTTCGAAGAGGGCTACACCTTC
d_gene: NA; j_gene: TRBJ2-5; abundance: NA; v_gene: TRBV9; CDR3aa: CASSVANTPQETQYF; CDR3nt: TGTGCCAGCAGCGTAGCCAACACTCCCCAAGAGACCCAGTACTTC
d_gene: NA; j_gene: TRBJ2-5; abundance: once; v_gene: TRBV2; CDR3aa: CASSGGRGETQYF; CDR3nt: TGTGCCAGCAGTGGGGGACGGGGAGAGACCCAGTACTTC
d_gene: NA; j_gene: TRBJ1-5; abundance: few; v_gene: TRBV10-3; CDR3aa: CAISESAGSNQPQHF; CDR3nt: TGTGCCATCAGTGAGTCCGCGGGGTCCAATCAGCCCCAGCATTTT
d_gene: TRBD1; j_gene: TRBJ2-2; abundance: NA; v_gene: TRBV6-5; CDR3aa: CARYRGGELFF; CDR3nt: TGTGCCAGATACAGGGGGGGGGAGCTGTTTTTT
d_gene: TRBD1; j_gene: TRBJ1-4; abundance: few; v_gene: TRBV2; CDR3aa: CASSVLGQGYEKLFF; CDR3nt: TGTGCCAGCAGTGTACTGGGACAGGGGTATGAAAAACTGTTTTTT
d_gene: NA; j_gene: TRBJ1-2; abundance: NA; v_gene: TRBV4-3; CDR3aa: CASSQEAGSGYTF; CDR3nt: TGCGCCAGCAGCCAAGAAGCGGGGTCCGGCTACACCTTC
d_gene: TRBD1; j_gene: TRBJ2-1; abundance: NA; v_gene: TRBV5-4; CDR3aa: CASRKELATPGQWVNEQFF; CDR3nt: TGTGCCAGCAGGAAAGAATTGGCAACACCGGGACAGTGGGTCAATGAGCAGTTCTTC
d_gene: NA; j_gene: TRBJ2-6; abundance: NA; v_gene: TRBV27; CDR3aa: CASSSGANVLTF; CDR3nt: TGTGCCAGCAGTTCTGGGGCCAACGTCCTGACTTTC
d_gene: NA; j_gene: TRBJ1-1; abundance: once; v_gene: TRBV10-3; CDR3aa: CAGKQPNTEAFF; CDR3nt: TGTGCCGGAAAACAGCCTAACACTGAAGCTTTCTTT
d_gene: NA; j_gene: TRBJ1-1; abundance: NA; v_gene: TRBV18; CDR3aa: CASSPPGAEGTEAFF; CDR3nt: TGTGCCAGCTCACCACCCGGGGCTGAGGGCACTGAAGCTTTCTTT
d_gene: TRBD1; j_gene: TRBJ2-2; abundance: NA; v_gene: TRBV29-1; CDR3aa: CSVGQSFTGELFF; CDR3nt: TGCAGCGTGGGACAGAGTTTCACCGGGGAGCTGTTTTTT